A selection of T cell receptor beta chains follows, all from one sample in a study of a mutant IDH1 vaccine in newly diagnosed glioma. Their cognate antigens are unknown. The method was immunoSEQ multiplex PCR; TCRdb's version includes in-frame clones alone and lacks a portion of them. Here the sample spans about 54,000 clones, around 83% being singletons. The source material was PBMCs, sampled from a glioma patient whose treatment included an IDH1 peptide vaccine. The receptors shown here come from a woman aged 50 to 65 with glioma. Each CDR3 is given with its conserved first and last residue.

CASSGGTAGLTDTQYF	TRBV9	TRBJ2-3
CASGQGLEKLFF	TRBV19	TRBJ1-4
CASSQVLHRGQNIQYF	TRBV4-1	TRBJ2-4
CASSLRGFYEQYF	TRBV5-4	TRBJ2-7
CASSQGGLGYEQYF	TRBV4-3	TRBJ2-7
CAGSRVGNTEAFF	TRBV2	TRBJ1-1
CASSFHATNEKLFF	TRBV7-9	TRBJ1-4
CASKRVSTDTQYF	TRBV27	TRBJ2-3
CASSRQGRHEQYF	TRBV28	TRBJ2-7
CASSLGSTGYGYTF	TRBV7-2	TRBJ1-2
CASSLGQGLTNTEAFF	TRBV5-6	TRBJ1-1
CASSIGQGTFANTEAFF	TRBV7-9	TRBJ1-1
CASSLAASGGGEQYF	TRBV5-1	TRBJ2-7
CASSPPGTSNQPQHF	TRBV18	TRBJ1-5
CASSFLGQGGTGELFF	TRBV5-6	TRBJ2-2
CASSLLIGNSPLHF	TRBV27	TRBJ1-6
CASSPGRSTDTQYF	TRBV5-1	TRBJ2-3
CASSVGGAHNTEAFF	TRBV9	TRBJ1-1
CASSFVGGQPQHF	TRBV28	TRBJ1-5
CASSRGTGGFEKLFF	TRBV7-9	TRBJ1-4
CASSLAGAEKLFF	TRBV7-9	TRBJ1-4
CASSLRTVTYGYTF	TRBV5-4	TRBJ1-2
CASSFPGTGGLNTEAFF	TRBV27	TRBJ1-1
CASSLQHYEQYF	TRBV5-4	TRBJ2-7
CASSGELGEKLFF	TRBV7-9	TRBJ1-4
CASSWRTTYEQYF	TRBV27	TRBJ2-7
CASSREFTTNTEAFF	TRBV6-4	TRBJ1-1
CAIRQELANTIYF	TRBV6-1	TRBJ1-3
CASSPGQGSYGYTF	TRBV5-1	TRBJ1-2
CASSRLVGGPPSYEQYF	TRBV27	TRBJ2-7
CASSLNRQDSYEQYF	TRBV5-1	TRBJ2-7
CASPRACPGEQYF	TRBV10-2	TRBJ2-7
CASSLFGRGNQPQHF	TRBV7-2	TRBJ1-5
CASSRGLAGNEQFF	TRBV7-9	TRBJ2-1
CASSERAKGQPQHF	TRBV6-1	TRBJ1-5
CASSEAGGGNQPQHF	TRBV2	TRBJ1-5
CASSQGQGTEAFF	TRBV4-2	TRBJ1-1
CASTLGTSGGGEQYF	TRBV7-9	TRBJ2-7
CASSIARFSRTGANVLTF	TRBV19	TRBJ2-6
CASSSGLAGSDTQYF	TRBV5-1	TRBJ2-3
CASRVGADEKLFF	TRBV25-1	TRBJ1-4
CASSTTGGGQPQHF	TRBV19	TRBJ1-5
CASTPSAVQGEVQYF	TRBV28	TRBJ2-7
CASSFIVTTMNTEAFF	TRBV7-9	TRBJ1-1
CASSFSGGADTQYF	TRBV11-3	TRBJ2-3
CASRGQAGAKNIQYF	TRBV6-5	TRBJ2-4
CASSARSYGYTF	TRBV19	TRBJ1-2
CASSIGYGADYGYTF	TRBV19	TRBJ1-2
CASSVAPTRGQGARDGYTF	TRBV9	TRBJ1-2
CASSFGTGKETQYF	TRBV5-1	TRBJ2-5
CASVPSRSLTDTQYF	TRBV9	TRBJ2-3
CASSLSTSGGVAYEQYF	TRBV5-1	TRBJ2-7
CSVEGLRPSAGGRYNEQFF	TRBV29-1	TRBJ2-1
CASRASGGVGNEQFF	TRBV7-9	TRBJ2-1
CASRKESGDTEAFF	TRBV6-1	TRBJ1-1
CASSLRRGRVDEQFF	TRBV5-4	TRBJ2-1
CASSRTYLVGNTIYF	TRBV5-6	TRBJ1-3
CAWTGGQKNYGYTF	TRBV30	TRBJ1-2
CASSPGQGAEKLFF	TRBV18	TRBJ1-4
CASSQGTGGREQYF	TRBV4-2	TRBJ2-7